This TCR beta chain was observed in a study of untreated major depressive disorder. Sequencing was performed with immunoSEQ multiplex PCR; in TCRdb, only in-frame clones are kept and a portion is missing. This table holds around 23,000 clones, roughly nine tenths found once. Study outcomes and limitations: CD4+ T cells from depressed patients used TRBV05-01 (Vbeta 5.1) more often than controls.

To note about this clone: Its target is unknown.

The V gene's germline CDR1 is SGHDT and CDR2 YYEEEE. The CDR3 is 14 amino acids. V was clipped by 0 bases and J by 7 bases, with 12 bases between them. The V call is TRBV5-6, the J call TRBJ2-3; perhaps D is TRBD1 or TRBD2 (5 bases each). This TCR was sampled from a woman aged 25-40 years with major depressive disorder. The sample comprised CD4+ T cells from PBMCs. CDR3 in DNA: TGTGCCAGCAGCTTGGTTGGGGGTTTGAATACGCAGTATTTT. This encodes CASSLVGGLNTQYF.